The clone carrying this T cell receptor (beta chain) was seen just once. Its target is unknown. This entry belongs to a study of shared clonotypes between healthy human individuals. Study-level information: The study used three CD4 naive, three CD4 memory, two CD8 naive and one CD8 memory plate per donor.

Study-level results: Among donors, the sharing of clonotypes was expected to be influenced by sequencing depth. Four donors shared approximately 5% of their naive CD4 clonotypes.

The CDR3 length is 14 residues. With 7 bases removed from V and 5 bases from J, the gap between germline ends came to 14 bases. Germline V gives CDR1 LNHDA, CDR2 SQIVND (reference sequence). Deep level was the assay's run setting. Sequencing was performed with immunoSEQ multiplex PCR; in TCRdb, only in-frame clones are kept and a portion is missing. The repertoire includes under 600,000 clones, approximately 95% of them detected once, and about 0.06% sits in the top ten. The TCR sequence derives from a woman aged 25 to 39 in good health. The gene calls are TRBV19 and TRBJ1-4, with D uncertain. The sample taken for sequencing was naive CD4+ T cells sorted from blood. The sample's subset: CD45RA+ positively selected. CDR3 sequence: CASNNGGDNEKLFF. The CDR3 DNA sequence: TGTGCCAGTAACAACGGAGGCGACAATGAAAAACTGTTTTTT.